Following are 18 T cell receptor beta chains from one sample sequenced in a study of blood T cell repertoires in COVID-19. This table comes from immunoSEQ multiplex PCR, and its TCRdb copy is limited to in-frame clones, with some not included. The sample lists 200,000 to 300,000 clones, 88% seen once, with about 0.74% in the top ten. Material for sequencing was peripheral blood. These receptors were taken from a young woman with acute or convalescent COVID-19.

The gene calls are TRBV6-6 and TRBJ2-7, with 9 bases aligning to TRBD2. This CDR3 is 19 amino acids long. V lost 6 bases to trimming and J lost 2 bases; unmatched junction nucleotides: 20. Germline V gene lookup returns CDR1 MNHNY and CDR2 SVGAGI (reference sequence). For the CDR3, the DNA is TGTGCCAGCAGACGACCGGGGCAAGAGCCGGCTAGCGGGACCTACGAGCAGTACTTC. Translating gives CASRRPGQEPASGTYEQYF.

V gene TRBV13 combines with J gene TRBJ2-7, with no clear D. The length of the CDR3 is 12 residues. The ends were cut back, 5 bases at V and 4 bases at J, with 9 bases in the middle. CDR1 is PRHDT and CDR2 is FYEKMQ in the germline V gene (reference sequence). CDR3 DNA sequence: TGTGCCAGCAGCATAAGAGATTACGAGCAGTACTTC. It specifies CASSIRDYEQYF.

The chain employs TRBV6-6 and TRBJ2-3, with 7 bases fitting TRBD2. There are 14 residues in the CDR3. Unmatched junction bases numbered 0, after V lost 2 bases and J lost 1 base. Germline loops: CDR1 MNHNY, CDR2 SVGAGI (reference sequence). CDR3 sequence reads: CASSYLAGTDTQYF. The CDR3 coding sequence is TGTGCCAGCAGTTACCTAGCGGGCACAGATACGCAGTATTTT.

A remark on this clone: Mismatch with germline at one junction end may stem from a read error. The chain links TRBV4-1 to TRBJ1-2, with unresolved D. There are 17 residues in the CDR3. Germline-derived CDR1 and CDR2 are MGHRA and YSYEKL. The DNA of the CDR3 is TGCGCCAGCAGGCAAGATACCTCCTCTGGGAGAGTCTATGGCTACACCTTC. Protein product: CASRQDTSSGRVYGYTF.

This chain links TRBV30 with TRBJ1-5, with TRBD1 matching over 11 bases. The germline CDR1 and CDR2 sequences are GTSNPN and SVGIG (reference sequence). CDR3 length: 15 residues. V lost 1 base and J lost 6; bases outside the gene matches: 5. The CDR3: CAWSGGQGVGQPQHF. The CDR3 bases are TGTGCCTGGAGTGGGGGACAGGGGGTCGGTCAGCCCCAGCATTTT. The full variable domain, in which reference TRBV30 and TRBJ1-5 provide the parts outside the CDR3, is SQTIHQWPATLVQPVGSPLSLECTVEGTSNPNLYWYRQAAGRGLQLLFYSVGIGQISSEVPQNLSASRPQDRQFILSSKKLLLSDSGFYLCAWSGGQGVGQPQHFGDGTRLSIL.

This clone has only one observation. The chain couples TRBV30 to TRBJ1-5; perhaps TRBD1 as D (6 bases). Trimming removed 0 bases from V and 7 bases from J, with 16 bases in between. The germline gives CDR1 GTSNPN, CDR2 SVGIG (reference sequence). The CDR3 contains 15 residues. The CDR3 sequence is CAWSVMPGVVQPQHF. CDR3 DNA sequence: TGTGCCTGGAGTGTAATGCCAGGGGTGGTGCAGCCCCAGCATTTT.

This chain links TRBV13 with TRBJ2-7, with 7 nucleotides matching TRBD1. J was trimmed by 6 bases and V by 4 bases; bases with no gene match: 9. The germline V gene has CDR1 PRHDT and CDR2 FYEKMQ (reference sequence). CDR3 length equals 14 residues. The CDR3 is CASSSSRQGGEQYF. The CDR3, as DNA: TGTGCCAGCAGCTCTTCAAGACAGGGCGGCGAGCAGTACTTC. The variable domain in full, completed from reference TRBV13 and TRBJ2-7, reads AAGVIQSPRHLIKEKRETATLKCYPIPRHDTVYWYQQGPGQDPQFLISFYEKMQSDKGSIPDRFSAQQFSDYHSELNMSSLELGDSALYFCASSSSRQGGEQYFGPGTRLTVT.

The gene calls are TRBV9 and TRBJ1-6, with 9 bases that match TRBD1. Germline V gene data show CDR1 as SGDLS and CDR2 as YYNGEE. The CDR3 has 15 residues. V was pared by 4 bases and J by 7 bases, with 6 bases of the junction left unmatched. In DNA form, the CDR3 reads TGTGCCAGCAGCACATCCGGGACAGGGAATTCACCCCTCCACTTT. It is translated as CASSTSGTGNSPLHF.

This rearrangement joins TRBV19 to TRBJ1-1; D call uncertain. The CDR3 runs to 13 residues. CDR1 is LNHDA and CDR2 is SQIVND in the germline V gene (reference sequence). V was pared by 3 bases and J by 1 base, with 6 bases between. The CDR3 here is CASSIRGNTEAFF. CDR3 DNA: TGTGCCAGTAGTATTCGGGGGAACACTGAAGCTTTCTTT. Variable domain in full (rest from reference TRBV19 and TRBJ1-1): DGGITQSPKYLFRKEGQNVTLSCEQNLNHDAMYWYRQDPGQGLRLIYYSQIVNDFQKGDIAEGYSVSREKKESFPLTVTSAQKNPTAFYLCASSIRGNTEAFFGQGTRLTVV.

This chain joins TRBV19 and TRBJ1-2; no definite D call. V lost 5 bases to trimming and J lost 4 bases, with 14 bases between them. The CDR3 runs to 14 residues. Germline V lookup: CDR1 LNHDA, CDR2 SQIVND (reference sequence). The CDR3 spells CASSYSLRSYGYTF. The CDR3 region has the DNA TGTGCCAGTAGTTACTCTCTTCGGTCCTATGGCTACACCTTC.

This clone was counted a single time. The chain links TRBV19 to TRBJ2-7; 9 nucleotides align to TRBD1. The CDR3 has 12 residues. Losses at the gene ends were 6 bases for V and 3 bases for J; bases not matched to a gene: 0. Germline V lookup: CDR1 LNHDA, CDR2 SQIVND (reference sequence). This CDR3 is CASRGQGYEQYF. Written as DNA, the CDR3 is TGTGCCAGTAGGGGACAGGGCTACGAGCAGTACTTC. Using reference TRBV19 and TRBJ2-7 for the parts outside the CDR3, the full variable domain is DGGITQSPKYLFRKEGQNVTLSCEQNLNHDAMYWYRQDPGQGLRLIYYSQIVNDFQKGDIAEGYSVSREKKESFPLTVTSAQKNPTAFYLCASRGQGYEQYFGPGTRLTVT.

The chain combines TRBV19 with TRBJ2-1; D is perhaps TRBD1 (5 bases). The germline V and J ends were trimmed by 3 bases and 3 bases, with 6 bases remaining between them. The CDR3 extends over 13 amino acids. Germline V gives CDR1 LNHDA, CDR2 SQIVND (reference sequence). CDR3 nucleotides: TGTGCCAGTAGTATGGACAACTACAATGAGCAGTTCTTC. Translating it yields CASSMDNYNEQFF.

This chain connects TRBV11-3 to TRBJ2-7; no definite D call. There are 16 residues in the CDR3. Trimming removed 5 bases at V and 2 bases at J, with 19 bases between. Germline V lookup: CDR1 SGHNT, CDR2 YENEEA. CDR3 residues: CASSPLPGPVTYEQYF. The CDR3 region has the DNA TGTGCCAGCAGCCCCCTCCCCGGTCCGGTGACCTACGAGCAGTACTTC.

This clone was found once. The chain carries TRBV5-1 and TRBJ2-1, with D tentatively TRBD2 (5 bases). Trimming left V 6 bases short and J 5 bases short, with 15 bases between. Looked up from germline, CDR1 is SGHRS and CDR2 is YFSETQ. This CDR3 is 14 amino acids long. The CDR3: CASTRGSLNNEQFF. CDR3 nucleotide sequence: TGCGCCAGCACTCGAGGGAGTTTGAACAATGAGCAGTTCTTC.

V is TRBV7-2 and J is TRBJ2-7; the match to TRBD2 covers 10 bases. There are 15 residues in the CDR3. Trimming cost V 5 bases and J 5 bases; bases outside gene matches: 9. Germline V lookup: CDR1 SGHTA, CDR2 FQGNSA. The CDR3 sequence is CASSLFLAGVDEQYF. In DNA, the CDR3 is TGTGCCAGCAGCCTCTTCCTAGCGGGAGTGGACGAGCAGTACTTC.

The CDR3 DNA sequence: TGTGCCAGCAGCGTAGGACGGGACACCTCTTCTGGGGCCAACGTCCTGACTTTC. Protein sequence: CASSVGRDTSSGANVLTF. This rearrangement joins TRBV9 to TRBJ2-6, with D perhaps TRBD1 (6 bases). Germline V lookup: CDR1 SGDLS, CDR2 YYNGEE. The V and J ends lost 0 bases and 1 base respectively, with 14 bases between them. The CDR3 runs 18 residues.

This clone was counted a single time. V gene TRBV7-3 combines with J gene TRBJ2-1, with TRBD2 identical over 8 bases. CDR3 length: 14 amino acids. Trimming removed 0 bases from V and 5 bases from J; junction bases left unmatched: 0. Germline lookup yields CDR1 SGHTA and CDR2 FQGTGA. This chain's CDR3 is CASSLTGGDNEQFF. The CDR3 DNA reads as TGTGCCAGCAGCTTAACCGGGGGGGACAATGAGCAGTTCTTC. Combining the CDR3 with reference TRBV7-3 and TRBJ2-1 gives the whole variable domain GAGVSQTPSNKVTEKGKYVELRCDPISGHTALYWYRQSLGQGPEFLIYFQGTGAADDSGLPNDRFFAVRPEGSVSTLKIQRTERGDSAVYLCASSLTGGDNEQFFGPGTRLTVL.

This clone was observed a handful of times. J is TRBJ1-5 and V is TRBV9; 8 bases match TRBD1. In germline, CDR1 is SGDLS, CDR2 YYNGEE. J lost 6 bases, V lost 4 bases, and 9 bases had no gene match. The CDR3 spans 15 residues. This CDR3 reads CASSPTGQGGQPQHF. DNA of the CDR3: TGTGCCAGCAGCCCCACAGGACAGGGAGGTCAGCCCCAGCATTTT.